This TCR beta chain was sequenced for a study of blood T cells in healthy people across ages. About the research overall: Capturing about one barcoded beta molecule per two T cells was achieved by template switching. Study results and limitations: There was no known CMV status for donors, so expanded clonotype changes were possibly confounded. Unsorted PBMC material precluded a definitive naive versus antigen-experienced comparison.

Deletions cut 8 bases from V and 5 bases from J, with 18 bases between. This CDR3 is built from 14 residues. In regard to this clonotype: Antigen specificity is unknown.

The use of a sample-barcoded 5' primer and a J-beta primer mix characterized a second PCR of 7 to 11 cycles. From the 5' RACE reads, TCRdb called clonotypes with MiXCR, one entry per CDR3 protein. The sample consists of 550,000 to 700,000 distinct CDR3 sequences, 25% to 30% of them appearing once. At least 6 micrograms of total RNA were extracted per sample. Sequencing was carried out using blood. The source is a woman in her 70s in good health. The rearrangement uses TRBV12-3 or TRBV12-4 and TRBJ2-5, with a tentative D call TRBD2 (7 bases). CDR3 nucleotides: TGTGCCAGCGGAGGGGGGGGCTTATCGGAGACCCAGTACTTC. This encodes CASGGGGLSETQYF.